This TCR beta chain originates from a study of cytomegalovirus exposure and HLA in healthy donors. PCR was performed using 60 Vbeta and 13 Jbeta primers. Assay used: immunoSEQ multiplex PCR; TCRdb lists only in-frame clones, some missing. Of tens of thousands of clones in the sample, 70% to 85% were seen once. Points on this clone: Antigen: not known.

Study findings and constraints: Versus the approximately 700-donor mean, an Asian-associated ancestry cluster reportedly showed fewer N-insertions in a later analysis. A later analysis found TCR association rates differed by HLA locus, highest for DRB1 and lowest for HLA-C. Later analysis associated a missense DCLRE1C variant with TCR beta V- and J-gene trimming.

Germline V gene lookup returns CDR1 SGDLS and CDR2 YYNGEE. V shed 0 bases and J 8 bases; nucleotides not matched to a gene: 5. This CDR3 comprises 14 residues. The chain combines TRBV9 with TRBJ1-2; 9 nucleotides agree with TRBD1. Source material: PBMCs. This receptor was taken from a woman younger than 30 in good health and CMV-seropositive. CDR3 DNA: TGTGCCAGCAGCGTAGTGGGACAGGGTCAGGGCTACACCTTC. Protein product: CASSVVGQGQGYTF.